This record covers a single T cell receptor beta chain. Its antigen is still unknown. These data come from a study of vaccination effects on CD4 cells after COVID-19. Study-wide findings and caveats: Healthy vaccinees' vaccine-induced clones included only 1 of 255 cross-reacting with common cold coronaviruses. Marked contraction was observed in infection-induced and vaccine-induced clones late after vaccination.

Profiled with immunoSEQ multiplex PCR; TCRdb holds only in-frame clones, not every one. Of fewer than 60,000 clones in the sample, 78% are singletons; the top ten hold 4.3%. Subsequent to ten to eleven days of culture, CD4+ T cells were isolated. Two doses of BNT162b2 or mRNA-1273 vaccine were administered to participants. Each vaccine recipient was nucleocapsid antibody negative and had no prior SARS-CoV-2 infection. Fresh IL-2-containing medium replaced half the medium on days 3 and 7. This CDR3 is 16 amino acids long. The V gene end was trimmed by 0 bases and the J gene end by 0 bases; junction bases not matched to a gene: 4. Germline lookup yields CDR1 SGHRS and CDR2 YFSETQ.

This TCR was sampled from a human donor who received a COVID-19 vaccine. The chain recombines TRBV5-1 with TRBJ2-3; 7 bases align to TRBD2. The sample in question was CD4+ T cells from PBMCs cultured without peptide, obtained after COVID-19 vaccination. The CDR3 is CASSLGVAGSTDTQYF. The CDR3 region has the DNA TGCGCCAGCAGCTTGGGGGTAGCGGGCAGCACAGATACGCAGTATTTT. The whole variable domain, remainder taken from reference TRBV5-1 and TRBJ2-3, is KAGVTQTPRYLIKTRGQQVTLSCSPISGHRSVSWYQQTPGQGLQFLFEYFSETQRNKGNFPGRFSGRQFSNSRSEMNVSTLELGDSALYLCASSLGVAGSTDTQYFGPGTRLTVL.